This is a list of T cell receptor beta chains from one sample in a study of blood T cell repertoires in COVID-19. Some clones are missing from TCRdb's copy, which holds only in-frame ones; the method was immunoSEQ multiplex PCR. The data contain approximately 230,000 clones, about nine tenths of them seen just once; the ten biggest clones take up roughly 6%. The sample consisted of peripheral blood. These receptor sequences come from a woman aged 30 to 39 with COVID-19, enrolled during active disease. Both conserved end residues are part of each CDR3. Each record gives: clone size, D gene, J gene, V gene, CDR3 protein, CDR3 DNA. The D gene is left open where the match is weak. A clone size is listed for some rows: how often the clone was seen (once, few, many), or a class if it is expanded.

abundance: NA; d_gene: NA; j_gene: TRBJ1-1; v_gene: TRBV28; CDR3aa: CASSLFGGVPSEAFF; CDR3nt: TGTGCCAGCAGTTTATTCGGCGGGGTCCCATCTGAAGCTTTCTTT
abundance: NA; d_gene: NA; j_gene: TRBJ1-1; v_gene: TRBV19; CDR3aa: CASSMRVSEAFF; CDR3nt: TGTGCCAGTAGTATGCGGGTCTCTGAAGCTTTCTTT
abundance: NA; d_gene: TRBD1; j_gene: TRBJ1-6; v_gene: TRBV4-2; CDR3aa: CASSGGQDNSPLHF; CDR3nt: TGTGCCAGCAGCGGGGGACAGGATAATTCACCCCTCCACTTT
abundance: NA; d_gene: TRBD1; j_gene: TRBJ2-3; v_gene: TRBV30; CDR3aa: CAWRDRGNTQYF; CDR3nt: TGTGCCTGGAGGGACAGGGGTAATACGCAGTATTTT
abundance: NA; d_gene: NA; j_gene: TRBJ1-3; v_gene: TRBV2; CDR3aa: CASSEAGAGNTIYF; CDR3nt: TGTGCCAGCAGTGAAGCAGGGGCTGGAAACACCATATATTTT
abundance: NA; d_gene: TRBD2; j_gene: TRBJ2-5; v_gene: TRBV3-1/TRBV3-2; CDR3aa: CASMASGGRGETQYF; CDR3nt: TGTGCCAGCATGGCCAGCGGGGGCCGGGGGGAGACCCAGTACTTC
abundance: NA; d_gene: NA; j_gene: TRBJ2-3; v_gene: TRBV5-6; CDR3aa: CASRRRLENTDTQYF; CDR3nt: TGTGCCAGCCGCCGCCGGCTAGAGAACACAGATACGCAGTATTTT
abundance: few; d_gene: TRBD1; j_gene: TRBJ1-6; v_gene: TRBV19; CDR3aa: CASSRRGLDSPLHF; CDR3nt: TGTGCCAGTAGCCGCAGGGGGTTAGATTCACCCCTCCACTTT
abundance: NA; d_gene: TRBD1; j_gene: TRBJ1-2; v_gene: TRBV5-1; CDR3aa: CASSFRTGGNYGYTF; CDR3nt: TGCGCCAGCAGCTTTCGGACAGGGGGCAACTATGGCTACACCTTC
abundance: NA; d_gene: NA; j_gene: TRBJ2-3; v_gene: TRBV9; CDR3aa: CASSVGGPSDTQYF; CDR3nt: TGTGCCAGCAGCGTAGGGGGGCCATCAGATACGCAGTATTTT
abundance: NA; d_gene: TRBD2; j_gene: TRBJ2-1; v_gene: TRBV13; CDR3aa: CASSHGTSGVPYNEQFF; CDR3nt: TGTGCCAGCAGCCACGGGACTAGCGGGGTCCCCTACAATGAGCAGTTCTTC
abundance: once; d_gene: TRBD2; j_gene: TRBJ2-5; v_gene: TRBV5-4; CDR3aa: CASSFVWGGETQYF; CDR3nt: TGTGCCAGCAGCTTTGTCTGGGGGGGGGAGACCCAGTACTTC
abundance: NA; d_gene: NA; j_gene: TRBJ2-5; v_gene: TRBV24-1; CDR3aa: CATSDLNGGKETQYF; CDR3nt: TGTGCCACCAGTGATTTGAACGGGGGTAAAGAGACCCAGTACTTC
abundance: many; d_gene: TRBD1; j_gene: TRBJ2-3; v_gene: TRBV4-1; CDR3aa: CASSQEEGQGRADTQYF; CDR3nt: TGCGCCAGCAGCCAAGAAGAGGGACAGGGGCGCGCAGATACGCAGTATTTT
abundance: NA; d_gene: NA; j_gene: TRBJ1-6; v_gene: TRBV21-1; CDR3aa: CASSNPSGDRNSPLHF; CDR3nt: TGTGCCAGCAGCAACCCGTCAGGGGATCGTAATTCACCCCTCCACTTT
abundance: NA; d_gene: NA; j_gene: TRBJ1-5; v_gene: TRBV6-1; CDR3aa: CASSERTANYQPQHF; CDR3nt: TGTGCCAGCAGTGAGCGGACAGCGAACTATCAGCCCCAGCATTTT
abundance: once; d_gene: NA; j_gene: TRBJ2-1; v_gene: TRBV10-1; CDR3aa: CASSVGGPGNEQFF; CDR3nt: TGCGCCAGCAGTGTGGGCGGGCCGGGCAATGAGCAGTTCTTC
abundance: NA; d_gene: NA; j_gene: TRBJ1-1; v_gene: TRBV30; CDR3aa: CAWSVRIGQGEAFF; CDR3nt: TGTGCCTGGAGTGTACGGATCGGGCAGGGCGAAGCTTTCTTT
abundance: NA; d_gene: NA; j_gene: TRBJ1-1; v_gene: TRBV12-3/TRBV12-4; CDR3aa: CASSSGGNTEAFF; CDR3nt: TGTGCCAGCAGTTCCGGGGGGAACACTGAAGCTTTCTTT
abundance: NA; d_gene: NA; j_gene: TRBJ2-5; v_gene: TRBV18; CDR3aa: CASSTRGISRETQYF; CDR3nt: TGTGCCAGCTCAACTAGGGGGATTTCTCGGGAGACCCAGTACTTC
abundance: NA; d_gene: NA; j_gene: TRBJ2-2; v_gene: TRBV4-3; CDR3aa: CASSQESGSWNTGELFF; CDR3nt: TGCGCCAGCAGCCAAGAGTCCGGTTCTTGGAACACCGGGGAGCTGTTTTTT
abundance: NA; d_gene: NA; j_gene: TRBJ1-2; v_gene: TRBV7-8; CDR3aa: CASRPLTGPNYGYTF; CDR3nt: TGTGCCAGCAGGCCTTTGACTGGCCCTAACTATGGCTACACCTTC
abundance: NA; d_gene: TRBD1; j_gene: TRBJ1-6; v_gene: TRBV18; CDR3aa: CASSQRGLRSSYNSPLHF; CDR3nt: TGTGCCAGCTCGCAAAGGGGGCTCCGGAGCTCCTATAATTCACCCCTCCACTTT
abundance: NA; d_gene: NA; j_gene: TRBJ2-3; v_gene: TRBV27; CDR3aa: CASSLGPTSTDTQYF; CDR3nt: TGTGCCAGCAGCTTAGGGCCTACTAGCACAGATACGCAGTATTTT
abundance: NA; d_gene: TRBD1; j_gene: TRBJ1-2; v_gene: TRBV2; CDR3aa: CASSRGSWDREGDYTF; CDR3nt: TGTGCCAGCAGCCGGGGATCTTGGGACAGGGAAGGAGACTACACCTTC
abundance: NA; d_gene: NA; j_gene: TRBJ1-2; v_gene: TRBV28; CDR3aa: CASSSYRYRGYTF; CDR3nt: TGTGCCAGCAGTTCATACAGGTATCGCGGCTACACCTTC
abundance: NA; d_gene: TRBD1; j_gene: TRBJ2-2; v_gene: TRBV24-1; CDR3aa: CATSDLNRGSTGELFF; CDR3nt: TGTGCCACCAGTGATTTGAACAGGGGGTCCACCGGGGAGCTGTTTTTT
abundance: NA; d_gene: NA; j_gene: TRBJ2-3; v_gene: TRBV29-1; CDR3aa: CSVARGTDTQYF; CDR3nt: TGCAGCGTTGCCAGGGGAACAGATACGCAGTATTTT
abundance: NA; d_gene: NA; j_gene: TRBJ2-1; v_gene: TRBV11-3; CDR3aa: CASSLDSNEQFF; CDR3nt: TGTGCCAGCAGCTTAGACAGCAATGAGCAGTTCTTC
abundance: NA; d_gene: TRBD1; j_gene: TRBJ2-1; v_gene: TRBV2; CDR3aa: CASKLTGGFEQFF; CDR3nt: TGTGCCAGCAAGCTGACAGGGGGCTTTGAGCAGTTCTTC
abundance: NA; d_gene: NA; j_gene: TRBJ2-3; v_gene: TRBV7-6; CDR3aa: CASSLRPSASTDTQYF; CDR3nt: TGTGCCAGCAGCTTAAGGCCTAGCGCTAGCACAGATACGCAGTATTTT
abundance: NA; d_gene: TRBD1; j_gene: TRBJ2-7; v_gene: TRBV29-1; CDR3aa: CSVRQGHYEQYF; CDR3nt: TGCAGCGTCCGACAGGGCCACTACGAGCAGTACTTC
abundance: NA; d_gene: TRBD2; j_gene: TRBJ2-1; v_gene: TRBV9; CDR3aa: CASSVGSGVYNEQFF; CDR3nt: TGTGCCAGCAGCGTAGGAAGCGGGGTGTACAATGAGCAGTTCTTC
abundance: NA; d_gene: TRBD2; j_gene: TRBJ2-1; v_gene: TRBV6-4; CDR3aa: CASSDLSGGAHNEQFF; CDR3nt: TGTGCCAGCAGTGATTTAAGCGGGGGGGCCCACAATGAGCAGTTCTTC
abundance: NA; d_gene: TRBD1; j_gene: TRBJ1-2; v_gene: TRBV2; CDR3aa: CASRNVDRGRGYTF; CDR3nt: TGTGCCAGCAGGAATGTCGACAGGGGGCGAGGCTACACCTTC
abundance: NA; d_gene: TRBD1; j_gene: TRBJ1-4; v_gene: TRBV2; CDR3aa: CASSERQGAYEKLFF; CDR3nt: TGTGCCAGCAGTGAGAGACAGGGGGCATATGAAAAACTGTTTTTT
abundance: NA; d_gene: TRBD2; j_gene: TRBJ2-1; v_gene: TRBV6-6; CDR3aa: CASSRGGGFGTSGYNEQFF; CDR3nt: TGTGCCAGCAGCCGAGGGGGGGGGTTCGGGACTAGCGGGTACAATGAGCAGTTCTTC
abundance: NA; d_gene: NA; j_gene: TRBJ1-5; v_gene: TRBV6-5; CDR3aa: CASRPTAGPQPQHF; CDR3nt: TGTGCCAGCAGACCGACGGCGGGGCCTCAGCCCCAGCATTTT
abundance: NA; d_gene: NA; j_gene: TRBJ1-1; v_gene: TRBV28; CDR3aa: CASSLGAGSLNTEAFF; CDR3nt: TGTGCCAGCAGTTTAGGGGCTGGTAGCTTGAACACTGAAGCTTTCTTT
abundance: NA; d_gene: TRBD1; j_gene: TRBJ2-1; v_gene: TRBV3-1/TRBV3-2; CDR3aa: CASSLTTGGHEQFF; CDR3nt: TGTGCCAGCAGCCTAACGACAGGGGGCCATGAGCAGTTCTTC
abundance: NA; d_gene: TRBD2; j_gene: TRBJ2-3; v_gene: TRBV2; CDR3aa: CASSETAGAGTDTQYF; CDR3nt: TGTGCCAGCAGTGAAACGGCGGGAGCGGGAACAGATACGCAGTATTTT
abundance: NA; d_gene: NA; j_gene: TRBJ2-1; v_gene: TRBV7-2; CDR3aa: CASSSVDYYNEQFF; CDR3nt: TGTGCCAGCAGCTCCGTAGACTACTACAATGAGCAGTTCTTC